This entry lists 26 T cell receptor beta chains sequenced from one sample in a study of OX40 agonist ivuxolimab in advanced cancers. Using immunoSEQ multiplex PCR, the repertoire was profiled, and TCRdb retains in-frame clones only, with some absent. The table lists fewer than 85,000 clones, more than 90% of them singletons, with 0.35% to 0.45% in the top ten. Here the sequenced sample was CD4+ or CD8+ T cells sorted from blood, taken in a trial of the OX40 agonist ivuxolimab. Receptors were obtained from an adult with an advanced solid tumor such as melanoma, head and neck, liver or kidney cancer.

The chain employs TRBV5-1 and TRBJ2-3; 8 nucleotides line up with TRBD2. The trim removed 3 bases at V and 2 bases at J, leaving 11 bases unmatched. The CDR3 has 17 residues. Germline V lookup: CDR1 SGHRS, CDR2 YFSETQ. The CDR3 here is CASSSGASGLPTDTQYF. In DNA form, the CDR3 reads TGCGCCAGCAGCTCCGGTGCTAGCGGGCTTCCCACAGATACGCAGTATTTT.

The chain recombines TRBV5-1 with TRBJ1-2, with 12 bases fitting TRBD1. CDR3 length: 15 amino acids. Unmatched junction bases numbered 9, after V lost 5 bases and J lost 7 bases. Looked up from germline, CDR1 is SGHRS and CDR2 is YFSETQ. The CDR3 protein is CASSSAGTGGFGYTF. The CDR3 DNA sequence: TGCGCCAGCAGTTCGGCCGGGACAGGGGGCTTTGGCTACACCTTC.

This chain links TRBV30 with TRBJ2-7; the D gene is possibly TRBD1 (5 bases). The CDR3 covers 14 residues. V was shortened by 4 bases and J by 0 bases, with 13 bases between the two germline ends. Germline loops: CDR1 GTSNPN, CDR2 SVGIG (reference sequence). CDR3 sequence reads: CAWMKDTGSYEQYF. The CDR3 DNA sequence: TGTGCCTGGATGAAGGACACGGGCTCCTACGAGCAGTACTTC.

This clone was found once. The rearrangement uses TRBV7-2 and TRBJ2-7; D is uncertain. The CDR3 length is 15 residues. Germline lookup yields CDR1 SGHTA and CDR2 FQGNSA. Trimming cost V 4 bases and J 3 bases, with 16 bases left between them. CDR3 sequence: CASSSARSAHYEQYF. Written as DNA, the CDR3 is TGTGCCAGCAGCTCCGCGCGGAGCGCCCACTACGAGCAGTACTTC. Full variable domain (rest looked up from reference TRBV7-2 and TRBJ2-7): GAGVSQSPSNKVTEKGKDVELRCDPISGHTALYWYRQSLGQGLEFLIYFQGNSAPDKSGLPSDRFSAERTGGSVSTLTIQRTQQEDSAVYLCASSSARSAHYEQYFGPGTRLTVT.

This rearrangement joins TRBV7-2 to TRBJ2-6; 10 bases map to TRBD1. Trimming took 4 bases from V and 0 from J; bases not matched to a gene: 3. The CDR3 loop spans 17 amino acids. Per the germline V gene, CDR1 is SGHTA and CDR2 is FQGNSA. The CDR3 bases are TGTGCCAGCAGCTGGACAGGGGGGGACTCTGGGGCCAACGTCCTGACTTTC. Encoded protein: CASSWTGGDSGANVLTF.

This chain links TRBV6-5 with TRBJ2-7, with D possibly TRBD1 on 5 matching bases. The germline V and J ends were trimmed by 2 bases and 3 bases, with 14 bases remaining between them. Germline V gene sequence: CDR1 MNHEY, CDR2 SVGAGI. CDR3 length: 15 amino acids. CDR3: CASSYQGHGLYEQYF. The CDR3 nucleotides read TGTGCCAGCAGTTACCAGGGCCATGGGCTCTACGAGCAGTACTTC.

The chain recombines TRBV10-3 with TRBJ1-2, with D perhaps TRBD1 (6 bases). Germline lookup yields CDR1 ENHRY and CDR2 SYGVKD. The CDR3 runs 13 residues. V was cut by 9 bases and J by 8 bases, with 19 bases left in between. CDR3 sequence reads: CAIGDLGQQGYTF. The CDR3 nucleotides read TGTGCCATTGGGGATCTGGGACAACAGGGCTACACCTTC.

The chain joins TRBV6-5 to TRBJ2-5; a possible D gene is TRBD1 (6 bases). CDR1 is MNHEY, CDR2 SVGAGI, per germline. This CDR3 contains 14 residues. The V end lost 3 bases, the J end lost 4 bases, and 12 bases lay between the germline ends. CDR3 DNA sequence: TGTGCCAGCAGTTATCAGGGGCCGGCAGAGACCCAGTACTTC. Its translation: CASSYQGPAETQYF.

The J gene is TRBJ2-7, the V gene TRBV5-1; TRBD2 matches 10 bases. The trim removed 4 bases at V and 3 bases at J, leaving 13 bases unmatched. The CDR3 has 17 residues. CDR1 and CDR2 from the germline V gene are SGHRS and YFSETQ. CDR3 sequence: CASSTGLATAQNYEQYF. CDR3 in DNA: TGCGCCAGCAGCACGGGACTAGCGACGGCACAAAACTACGAGCAGTACTTC.

The chain uses TRBV20-1 and TRBJ2-1; D perhaps matches TRBD1 (6 bases). CDR1 and CDR2 from the germline V gene are DFQATT and SNEGSKA (reference sequence). The germline V and J ends were trimmed by 5 bases and 10 bases, with 12 bases remaining between them. This CDR3 has 11 amino acids. Written as DNA, the CDR3 is TGCAGTGCTCTCCGGGACATCGAGCAGTTCTTC. This codes for CSALRDIEQFF.

The chain joins TRBV29-1 to TRBJ1-5; D unresolved. Germline loops: CDR1 SQVTM, CDR2 ANQGSEA. V was trimmed by 3 bases and J by 7 bases, leaving 10 bases between them. The length of the CDR3 is 12 residues. The CDR3: CSVESPGQPQHF. CDR3 coding DNA: TGCAGCGTTGAGTCCCCCGGCCAGCCCCAGCATTTT.

The chain has TRBV4-3 and TRBJ1-1, with a possible D match to TRBD1 (5 bases). V was pared by 1 base and J by 8 bases, with 14 bases between. Germline V gene data show CDR1 as LGHNA and CDR2 as YSLEER. The CDR3 runs to 14 residues. The CDR3 spells CASSQAVGTREAFF. The CDR3, as DNA: TGCGCCAGCAGCCAAGCGGTAGGGACCAGAGAAGCTTTCTTT.

The V call is TRBV11-2, the J call TRBJ2-7; D remains unclear. Trimming took off 4 bases at V and 4 bases at J, with 17 bases between the two ends. Germline lookup yields CDR1 SGHAT and CDR2 FQNNGV. This CDR3 region has 15 residues. CDR3 sequence reads: CASSSALQTSYEQYF. In nucleotides, the CDR3 is TGTGCCAGCAGCTCCGCCCTGCAGACCTCTTACGAGCAGTACTTC.

The chain joins TRBV30 to TRBJ2-1; D might be TRBD2 (7 bases). The CDR3 length is 17 residues. Trimming left V 2 bases short and J 4 bases short, with 21 bases between. Germline V CDR1 and CDR2: GTSNPN, SVGIG (reference sequence). The CDR3 loop reads CAWSPPLGAGQYNEQFF. CDR3 DNA sequence: TGTGCCTGGAGTCCCCCCCTTGGAGCGGGACAATACAATGAGCAGTTCTTC.

The chain couples TRBV27 to TRBJ2-5; 10 positions match TRBD1. The V segment lost 3 bases and the J segment 5 bases; nucleotides outside the gene matches: 6. The CDR3 contains 15 residues. Per germline, CDR1 MNHEY and CDR2 SMNVEV (reference sequence). The CDR3 bases are TGTGCCAGCAGTTTCCATTGGACAGGGGGGGAGACCCAGTACTTC. Translating it yields CASSFHWTGGETQYF.

V gene TRBV19 combines with J gene TRBJ2-3; 7 nucleotides align to TRBD2. The germline V gene has CDR1 LNHDA and CDR2 SQIVND (reference sequence). The trim removed 4 bases at V and 4 bases at J, leaving 11 bases unmatched. This CDR3 has 16 amino acids. CDR3 sequence (DNA): TGTGCCAGTAGTACCCCCCTCGCGGGAGCTTCAGATACGCAGTATTTT. Residues: CASSTPLAGASDTQYF.

The V call is TRBV7-2, the J call TRBJ2-5, with D perhaps matching TRBD1 (5 bases). Trimming left V 1 base short and J 9 bases short, with 12 bases between. CDR3 length: 13 residues. From germline, CDR1 is SGHTA and CDR2 FQGNSA. The CDR3 DNA reads as TGTGCCAGCAGCTTAGGTCCGATCAGGGCCCAGTACTTC. It translates to CASSLGPIRAQYF.

This sequence joins TRBV19 and TRBJ2-5, with TRBD1 as a possible D gene (6 bases). The CDR3 extends over 14 amino acids. V lost 3 bases and J 2 bases, leaving 10 bases between the germline ends. Germline loops: CDR1 LNHDA, CDR2 SQIVND (reference sequence). Written as DNA, the CDR3 is TGTGCCAGTAGTATTGGACAGCTACAAGAGACCCAGTACTTC. It is translated as CASSIGQLQETQYF.

The chain couples TRBV5-1 to TRBJ1-1, with D possibly TRBD1 on 6 matching bases. Per the germline V gene, CDR1 is SGHRS and CDR2 is YFSETQ. Trimming pared 5 bases from V and 4 bases from J, leaving 12 bases between. This CDR3 has 13 residues. Written as DNA, the CDR3 is TGCGCCAGCAGTATCGGGACACTCACTGAAGCTTTCTTT. Protein sequence: CASSIGTLTEAFF. Variable domain in full (rest from reference TRBV5-1 and TRBJ1-1): KAGVTQTPRYLIKTRGQQVTLSCSPISGHRSVSWYQQTPGQGLQFLFEYFSETQRNKGNFPGRFSGRQFSNSRSEMNVSTLELGDSALYLCASSIGTLTEAFFGQGTRLTVV.

The chain recombines TRBV5-1 with TRBJ2-5, with 7 bases aligning to TRBD1. Trimming removed 3 bases from V and 2 bases from J; junction bases left unmatched: 7. Per germline, CDR1 SGHRS and CDR2 YFSETQ. CDR3 length: 15 amino acids. The CDR3, as DNA: TGCGCCAGCAGCTCCCAGGGACAGTCACAAGAGACCCAGTACTTC. Protein product: CASSSQGQSQETQYF.

CDR3 amino acids: CAISGTPLPTGELFF. CDR3 nucleotide sequence: TGTGCCATCAGCGGGACTCCCCTCCCCACCGGGGAGCTGTTTTTT. This chain connects TRBV10-3 to TRBJ2-2, with D perhaps TRBD2 (6 bases). The V end lost 6 bases, the J end lost 4 bases, and 15 bases lay between the germline ends. CDR1 and CDR2 from the germline V gene are ENHRY and SYGVKD. The CDR3 spans 15 residues.

This chain connects TRBV5-1 to TRBJ2-2, with a weak D call TRBD1 (6 bases). The CDR3 runs 15 residues. Trimming removed 3 bases from V and 2 bases from J, with 11 bases in between. The germline CDR1 and CDR2 sequences are SGHRS and YFSETQ. CDR3 in DNA: TGCGCCAGCAGCTCCGGGACACCTAACACCGGGGAGCTGTTTTTT. As protein: CASSSGTPNTGELFF.

The table lists this clone with a count of one. The chain couples TRBV6-5 to TRBJ1-2; TRBD1 matches 12 bases. The CDR3 sequence is 15 residues long. Germline-derived CDR1 and CDR2 are MNHEY and SVGAGI. Germline trimming cut 2 bases from V and 8 bases from J; bases unmatched to any gene: 6. The CDR3 sequence: CASSYMGQGAGGYTF. For the CDR3, the DNA is TGTGCCAGCAGTTACATGGGACAGGGGGCCGGAGGCTACACCTTC.

The chain employs TRBV6-1 and TRBJ1-3; the D is unclear. The CDR3 runs 14 residues. Trimming took 2 bases from V and 0 from J, leaving 5 bases between them. Germline CDR1 reads MNHNS; CDR2 reads SASEGT. CDR3 region: CASSEQNSGNTIYF. CDR3 nucleotide sequence: TGTGCCAGCAGTGAACAGAACTCTGGAAACACCATATATTTT.

V gene TRBV10-3 combines with J gene TRBJ1-1, with D unclear. Per germline, CDR1 ENHRY and CDR2 SYGVKD. V dropped 10 bases and J dropped 1 base, with 10 bases sitting between them. This CDR3 spans 12 amino acids. CDR3 coding DNA: TGTGCCACCGCGTACACGAACACTGAAGCTTTCTTT. Its translation is CATAYTNTEAFF.

CDR3 nucleotide sequence: TGTGCCAGCAGTGGGGAAGCGACAGTGAACACTGAAGCTTTCTTT. Amino acid sequence: CASSGEATVNTEAFF. The V call is TRBV6-5, the J call TRBJ1-1, with D tentatively TRBD1 (5 bases). In germline, CDR1 is MNHEY, CDR2 SVGAGI. V lost 5 bases to trimming and J lost 0 bases, with 13 bases between them. This CDR3 contains 15 residues.